One and the same sample provided the 27 T cell receptor beta chains below, sequenced in a study of vaccination and CD4 T cells after COVID-19. Oncomine TCR Beta short-read sequencing was applied to DNA from cultured CD4+ T cells. TCRdb reprocessed the PCR reads with MiXCR, giving one entry per CDR3 protein. This sample has about 4,600 distinct CDR3 sequences; approximately 45% occur once, and the top ten carry about 38%. Their target antigens are unknown. This sample's treatment: approximately 11-day PBMC culture with coronavirus spike peptide pools or control peptides (ViraFEST assay). Sequencing was done on a sample of CD4+ T cells from blood, cultured in vitro. Receptor source: a human donor who had recovered from COVID-19.

J is TRBJ2-1 and V is TRBV24-1; 12 bases map to TRBD2. In germline, CDR1 is KGHDR, CDR2 SFDVKD. Germline trimming cut 5 bases from V and 9 bases from J; bases unmatched to any gene: 10. There are 16 residues in the CDR3. The CDR3 sequence is CATSGPLAGGPIEQFF. The CDR3 coding sequence is TGTGCCACCAGTGGCCCGCTAGCGGGAGGGCCGATTGAGCAGTTCTTC.

The chain uses TRBV19 and TRBJ1-2; 10 positions agree with TRBD1. CDR1 is LNHDA and CDR2 is SQIVND in the germline V gene (reference sequence). With 6 bases clipped from V and 4 bases from J, the junction kept 8 bases outside the gene matches. This CDR3 is 15 amino acids long. This CDR3 is CASSGQGVGSYGYTF. DNA of the CDR3: TGTGCCAGTAGCGGACAGGGGGTAGGAAGCTATGGCTACACCTTC.

The V call is TRBV25-1, the J call TRBJ1-2; D remains ambiguous. The germline V and J ends were trimmed by 9 bases and 5 bases, with 19 bases remaining between them. CDR1 and CDR2 from the germline V gene are MGHDK and SYGVNS. This CDR3 region has 14 residues. This chain's CDR3 is CASSQAGVAYGYTF. CDR3 DNA sequence: TGTGCCAGTAGTCAAGCCGGGGTTGCTTATGGCTACACCTTC.

The chain uses TRBV6-1 and TRBJ1-4, with no clear D. The CDR3 sequence is 18 residues long. CDR1 is MNHNS and CDR2 is SASEGT in the germline V gene. The V end was cut by 0 bases, the J end by 6 bases, with 20 bases between. CDR3 residues: CASSEAENWAAADEKLFF. The DNA of the CDR3 is TGTGCCAGCAGTGAAGCGGAGAATTGGGCGGCCGCGGATGAAAAACTGTTTTTT.

The rearrangement uses TRBV5-1 and TRBJ1-1, with no clear D. CDR3 length equals 13 residues. Germline values: CDR1 SGHRS, CDR2 YFSETQ. The germline V and J ends were trimmed by 6 bases and 1 base, with 10 bases remaining between them. CDR3 amino acids: CASTREANTEAFF. The CDR3 DNA is TGCGCCAGCACCAGAGAGGCGAACACTGAAGCTTTCTTT.

This clonotype came up a few times. This chain connects TRBV6-5 to TRBJ2-5, with a possible D match to TRBD1 (6 bases). The CDR3 loop spans 16 amino acids. CDR1 is MNHEY and CDR2 is SVGAGI in the germline V gene. V gave up 4 bases and J gave up 2 bases, with 17 bases separating them. CDR3 sequence: CASSLGHGAGQETQYF. In DNA form, the CDR3 reads TGTGCCAGCAGTTTGGGACATGGGGCAGGACAAGAGACCCAGTACTTC.

The V and J genes are TRBV27 and TRBJ1-5, with 10 bases lining up with TRBD1. V lost 3 bases to trimming and J lost 6 bases; unmatched junction nucleotides: 5. The CDR3 runs 15 residues. The germline V gene encodes CDR1 MNHEY and CDR2 SMNVEV (reference sequence). The CDR3 spells CASSFDRTGGQPQHF. The CDR3 nucleotides are TGTGCCAGCAGTTTCGATCGGACAGGGGGTCAGCCCCAGCATTTT.

This chain uses TRBV6-1 with TRBJ2-7, with D possibly being TRBD1 (7 bases). This CDR3 has 14 residues. Trimming stripped 6 bases from V and 3 bases from J, with 15 bases between. CDR1 and CDR2 (germline): MNHNS, SASEGT. The CDR3 here is CASRVARGVYEQYF. In DNA, the CDR3 is TGTGCCAGCAGAGTGGCCAGGGGGGTCTACGAGCAGTACTTC.

Only a few counts were recorded for this clonotype. In DNA form, the CDR3 reads TGCGCCAGCAGCCAGGGACAGGGGATATTGAGTGGCTACACCTTC. Translation gives CASSQGQGILSGYTF. This chain joins TRBV4-1 and TRBJ1-2; 10 bases are a match to TRBD1. Germline V gene data show CDR1 as MGHRA and CDR2 as YSYEKL. The CDR3 sequence is 15 residues long. The V gene end was trimmed by 3 bases and the J gene end by 7 bases; junction bases not matched to a gene: 8.

There are a few counts of this clonotype. The chain uses TRBV2 and TRBJ1-2, with TRBD1 matching 9 bases. J gave up 6 bases and V 4 bases, and 3 bases lay outside the gene matches. CDR3 length: 13 amino acids. Germline CDR1 SNHLY, CDR2 FYNNEI. The chain's CDR3 is CASSGDRGDGYTF. CDR3 in DNA: TGTGCCAGCAGTGGTGACAGGGGGGATGGCTACACCTTC.

The rearrangement links TRBV29-1 to TRBJ2-1, with TRBD2 matching 13 bases. Germline assignment: CDR1 SQVTM and CDR2 ANQGSEA. This CDR3 has 16 residues. V shed 3 bases and J 6 bases; nucleotides not matched to a gene: 8. The CDR3 spells CSVDPTSGGVINEQFF. The CDR3 DNA sequence: TGCAGCGTTGACCCCACTAGCGGGGGGGTAATCAATGAGCAGTTCTTC.

The genes are TRBV7-8 and TRBJ1-2; TRBD1 matches at 10 bases. The CDR3 is made up of 15 amino acids. The germline V gene has CDR1 SGHVS and CDR2 FQNEAQ. V lost 5 bases to trimming and J lost 8 bases; unmatched junction nucleotides: 11. The CDR3 coding sequence is TGTGCCAGCAGCGTTGACAGGGGGCGCGGGTGGGGCTACACCTTC. It translates to CASSVDRGRGWGYTF.

V gene TRBV20-1 combines with J gene TRBJ2-1; 12 bases agree with TRBD2. Germline V gives CDR1 DFQATT, CDR2 SNEGSKA (reference sequence). V gave up 1 base and J gave up 9 bases; unmatched junction bases: 7. CDR3 length equals 15 residues. The CDR3 region has the DNA TGCAGTGCTAGAGCTAGCGGGAGGGCCGAAGGTGAGCAGTTCTTC. This codes for CSARASGRAEGEQFF.

The genes are TRBV30 and TRBJ1-6; D gene unclear. The CDR3 extends over 14 amino acids. Trimming cost V 0 bases and J 10 bases, with 13 bases left between them. CDR1 is GTSNPN and CDR2 is SVGIG in the germline V gene (reference sequence). CDR3 region: CAWSVGQPPSPLHF. The CDR3 DNA sequence: TGTGCCTGGAGTGTAGGGCAGCCTCCCTCACCCCTCCACTTT.

CDR3 sequence (DNA): TGTGCCAGCAGTATGTCGAACACACAAGAGACCCAGTACTTC. Protein: CASSMSNTQETQYF. The chain employs TRBV2 and TRBJ2-5; no clear D. CDR3 size: 14 residues. Deletions cut 5 bases from V and 2 bases from J, with 12 bases between. From germline, CDR1 is SNHLY and CDR2 FYNNEI.

A note on this clonotype: One junction end does not reproduce the germline sequence, and a read error may be involved. The chain recombines TRBV6-1 with TRBJ2-7, with D possibly matching TRBD1 (5 bases). Per germline, CDR1 MNHNS and CDR2 SASEGT. This CDR3 is built from 14 residues. The CDR3 nucleotides are TGTGCCAGCACCGTTTCTCAGGGATACTACGGGCAGTACTTC. Protein product: CASTVSQGYYGQYF.

V is TRBV7-9 and J is TRBJ2-1, with D uncertain. The CDR3 sequence is 12 residues long. The V gene's germline CDR1 is SEHNR and CDR2 FQNEAQ (reference sequence). V lost 5 bases and J 12 bases, leaving 14 bases between the germline ends. The CDR3 region is CASSVTASPQFF. The CDR3 DNA is TGTGCCAGCAGCGTAACTGCGTCGCCGCAGTTCTTC.

The gene calls are TRBV6-5 and TRBJ2-5; TRBD2 aligns across 9 bases. V was pared by 4 bases and J by 1 base, with 7 bases of the junction left unmatched. Germline V gene lookup returns CDR1 MNHEY and CDR2 SVGAGI. The length of the CDR3 is 16 residues. The CDR3 DNA sequence: TGTGCCAGCAGTTGGCCCTTTAGCGGGGGCCAAGAGACCCAGTACTTC. It specifies CASSWPFSGGQETQYF.

This clonotype was observed once. The chain carries TRBV6-1 and TRBJ2-7, with D possibly TRBD2 on 6 matching bases. The germline V gene encodes CDR1 MNHNS and CDR2 SASEGT. The CDR3 is 13 amino acids. V lost 6 bases to trimming and J lost 5 bases, with 14 bases between them. Written as DNA, the CDR3 is TGTGCCAGCAGGAAAATAGCGGTCGACGAGCAGTACTTC. As protein: CASRKIAVDEQYF.

V usage is TRBV30 and J usage is TRBJ1-4; D is uncertain. This CDR3 has 13 residues. V was trimmed by 5 bases and J by 4 bases, leaving 11 bases between them. The germline CDR1 and CDR2 sequences are GTSNPN and SVGIG (reference sequence). The CDR3 region has the DNA TGTGCCTGGGACCAAAGCCATAATGAAAAACTGTTTTTT. It translates to CAWDQSHNEKLFF.

V gene TRBV20-1 combines with J gene TRBJ2-6; 7 nucleotides align to TRBD2. CDR1 DFQATT and CDR2 SNEGSKA come from the germline V gene (reference sequence). CDR3 length: 12 residues. The V gene end was trimmed by 7 bases and the J gene end by 14 bases; junction bases not matched to a gene: 11. The DNA for the CDR3 is TGCAGTGGGAGGACTAGTGGGGGAATCCTGACTTTC. Its protein product is CSGRTSGGILTF.

This chain connects TRBV6-4 to TRBJ2-5, with D maybe TRBD2 (7 bases). The CDR3 has 16 amino acids. Trimming left V 7 bases short and J 4 bases short, with 22 bases between. CDR1 is MRHNA, CDR2 SNTAGT, per germline. CDR3 in amino acids: CASTVGGQGTRETQYF. In nucleotides, the CDR3 is TGTGCCAGCACCGTGGGGGGGCAGGGGACACGAGAGACCCAGTACTTC.

V gene TRBV5-1 combines with J gene TRBJ2-5; perhaps TRBD1 as D (6 bases). Trimming took off 3 bases at V and 4 bases at J, with 16 bases between the two ends. The CDR3 contains 15 residues. Germline values: CDR1 SGHRS, CDR2 YFSETQ. In DNA form, the CDR3 reads TGCGCCAGCAGCTCCCTGGCTTGGGGGCGAGAGACCCAGTACTTC. This codes for CASSSLAWGRETQYF. Together with reference TRBV5-1 and TRBJ2-5, the CDR3 gives the full variable domain: KAGVTQTPRYLIKTRGQQVTLSCSPISGHRSVSWYQQTPGQGLQFLFEYFSETQRNKGNFPGRFSGRQFSNSRSEMNVSTLELGDSALYLCASSSLAWGRETQYFGPGTRLLVL.

The V and J genes are TRBV28 and TRBJ2-2; D is possibly TRBD2 (6 bases). The CDR3 has 13 residues. The germline V and J ends were trimmed by 8 bases and 1 base, with 8 bases remaining between them. CDR1 is MDHEN, CDR2 SYDVKM, per germline. The chain's CDR3 is CASGGRNTGELFF. The CDR3 DNA follows: TGTGCCAGCGGAGGGAGGAACACCGGGGAGCTGTTTTTT.

This chain connects TRBV12-3 or TRBV12-4 to TRBJ2-5; possibly TRBD1 or TRBD2 for D (5 bases each). The ends were cut back, 5 bases at V and 5 bases at J, with 15 bases in the middle. The CDR3 length is 14 residues. CDR3 coding DNA: TGTGCCAGCAGTCCCCCAAGGGGCGGGGAGACCCAGTACTTC. Translation: CASSPPRGGETQYF.

Points on this clonotype: Since a far larger clone is one base different, this is likely a read error. V usage is TRBV11-2 and J usage is TRBJ1-1; D is possibly TRBD1 (5 bases). The CDR3 totals 14 residues. Per the germline V gene, CDR1 is SGHAT and CDR2 is FQNNGV. CDR3: CASSLSGMRDEALF. CDR3 nucleotide sequence: TGTGCCAGCAGCTTAAGCGGTATGCGGGACGAAGCTCTCTTT.

This sequence joins TRBV10-3 and TRBJ1-1, with D possibly being TRBD1 (6 bases). Trimming cost V 4 bases and J 5 bases, with 14 bases left between them. This CDR3 comprises 14 residues. Germline CDR1 ENHRY, CDR2 SYGVKD. The CDR3 here is CAISGPTGRTEAFF. The CDR3, as DNA: TGTGCCATCAGTGGGCCGACAGGTCGTACTGAAGCTTTCTTT.